The 8 T cell receptor beta chains given below trace back to one sample, sequenced in a study of neurological immune-mediated disorders. MiXCR, applied by TCRdb to the 5' RACE reads, yields one record per CDR3 protein. Of 30,000 to 40,000 distinct CDR3 sequences in the sample, roughly 7.3% were seen once. The sequenced sample consisted of PBMCs. These receptors were taken from a woman aged 40-49 years in good health.

This clonotype was observed at least ten times. The J gene is TRBJ1-1, the V gene TRBV6-5, with D possibly TRBD1 on 6 matching bases. This CDR3 comprises 12 residues. The V end was cut by 6 bases, the J end by 8 bases, with 13 bases between. Germline lookup yields CDR1 MNHEY and CDR2 SVGAGI. Here the CDR3 DNA reads TGTGCCAGCAGCTTAGCGGGACAAGAAGCTTTCTTT. It specifies CASSLAGQEAFF.

This clonotype appeared many times. The V call is TRBV7-9, the J call TRBJ2-2; D is perhaps TRBD1 (6 bases). V was clipped by 8 bases and J by 6 bases, with 25 bases between them. From germline, CDR1 is SEHNR and CDR2 FQNEAQ (reference sequence). This CDR3 region has 17 residues. CDR3 amino acids: CASARLTGTYLSGELFF. The CDR3 region has the DNA TGTGCCAGCGCACGGCTCACCGGGACATATTTATCCGGGGAGCTGTTTTTT.

This clonotype appeared many times. The rearrangement joins TRBV28 to TRBJ2-7, with 13 bases fitting TRBD2. Germline loops: CDR1 MDHEN, CDR2 SYDVKM. The length of the CDR3 is 14 residues. V lost 5 bases and J lost 5; bases outside the gene matches: 3. The CDR3 protein is CASSPGLAGDEQYF. In DNA form, the CDR3 reads TGTGCCAGCAGTCCCGGACTAGCGGGAGACGAGCAGTACTTC.

This clonotype showed up many times. CDR3 sequence (DNA): TGCAGTGCTAGAGATGAGTCTAGCTCCTACAATGAGCAGTTCTTC. This gives the protein CSARDESSSYNEQFF. This sequence joins TRBV20-1 and TRBJ2-1; no reliable D call. Trimming took 0 bases from V and 0 from J, leaving 9 bases between them. Germline CDR1 DFQATT, CDR2 SNEGSKA (reference sequence). The CDR3 runs to 15 residues.

The table lists this clonotype with many counts. The chain joins TRBV12-3 or TRBV12-4 to TRBJ2-1; a possible D gene is TRBD1 (6 bases). Trimming removed 5 bases from V and 4 bases from J, with 9 bases in between. The CDR3 has 13 amino acids. In DNA, the CDR3 is TGTGCCAGCAGTCGGACAGAATACAATGAGCAGTTCTTC. Translated, it gives CASSRTEYNEQFF.

This clonotype has a count of ten or more. V and J are TRBV9 and TRBJ1-2; a weak D match, TRBD1 (5 bases). Deletions cut 0 bases from V and 4 bases from J, with 16 bases between. Looked up from germline, CDR1 is SGDLS and CDR2 is YYNGEE. This CDR3 spans 16 amino acids. CDR3 DNA sequence: TGTGCCAGCAGCGTAGAGACAGCCGTACCCTCCTATGGCTACACCTTC. Protein: CASSVETAVPSYGYTF.

This clonotype was seen ten or more times. The chain uses TRBV5-6 and TRBJ1-5; unclear D gene. Trimming stripped 0 bases from V and 1 base from J, with 8 bases between. CDR1 and CDR2 from the germline V gene are SGHDT and YYEEEE. This CDR3 region has 15 residues. CDR3 sequence (DNA): TGTGCCAGCAGCTTGGGGAAGGGAAGCAATCAGCCCCAGCATTTT. Amino acids: CASSLGKGSNQPQHF. The full variable domain, rest sourced from reference TRBV5-6 and TRBJ1-5, is DAGVTQSPTHLIKTRGQQVTLRCSPKSGHDTVSWYQQALGQGPQFIFQYYEEEERQRGNFPDRFSGHQFPNYSSELNVNALLLGDSALYLCASSLGKGSNQPQHFGDGTRLSIL.

Many counts were recorded for this clonotype. DNA for the CDR3: TGTGCCAGCAGCCAAGATATAGTTAACTACGAGCAGTACTTC. It translates to CASSQDIVNYEQYF. The genes are TRBV14 and TRBJ2-7; D gene uncertain. This CDR3 has 14 amino acids. Germline values: CDR1 SGHDN, CDR2 FVKESK. The V gene lost 0 bases and the J gene lost 3 bases, with 9 bases spanning the gap.